This is a list of T cell receptor beta chains from one sample in a study of cytomegalovirus exposure and HLA in healthy donors. TCRdb keeps only in-frame clones here, not all; method: immunoSEQ multiplex PCR. This sample carries under 200,000 clones, around four fifths of them seen once, and the ten largest clones take about 0.8%. Input material: PBMCs. Receptor source: a woman between 18 and 30 years old in good health and CMV-seronegative. Each CDR3 is given without its conserved first and last residue. The order of the fields is CDR3 length, V gene, CDR3 protein.

14 | TRBV11-2 | ASSSRLAGGTDTQY
11 | TRBV27 | ASSFLGEETQY
12 | TRBV5-1 | ASSLTSGSGGYT
12 | TRBV27 | ASSFDRESYEQY
14 | TRBV6-5 | ASSYGAAATNEKLF
10 | TRBV6-1 | ASSLAEETQY
10 | TRBV14 | ASSPRGSEQY
12 | TRBV5-1 | ASSLVQSTDTQY
13 | TRBV18 | ASSPLLQGDTEAF
10 | TRBV28 | ASTGTLYEQY
11 | TRBV28 | ASSFGQSYGYT
11 | TRBV2 | ASSGTGSQPQH
14 | TRBV10-3 | AISDFGGGGGDTQY
12 | TRBV19 | ASSAHRVNTEAF
11 | TRBV25-1 | ASETFSGAEAF
14 | TRBV5-1 | ASSFTSGAVKGTQY
12 | TRBV5-1 | ASGTGRVKETQY
15 | TRBV14 | ASSQLKTGTLSYEQY
16 | TRBV7-9 | ASSLARQGLANPETQY
14 | TRBV27 | ASSSWTSGRSGEQF
14 | TRBV27 | ASSLGVMGSSREQY
12 | TRBV12-5 | ASGLAPTGEKLF
11 | TRBV30 | AWGQGETYEQY
12 | TRBV5-5 | ASSHPGEGHGYT
10 | TRBV29-1 | SVEDRSDTQY
11 | TRBV7-9 | ASSLENNHEQY
11 | TRBV18 | ASSPPDLWGYT
13 | TRBV5-1 | ASSLVVTVAYEQY
13 | TRBV14 | ASSPLMREFSEQF
14 | TRBV27 | ASSLSPAGHYNEQF
14 | TRBV27 | ASSLTQGGEGTEAF
15 | TRBV7-9 | ASSRSLGLASTDTQY
13 | TRBV7-9 | ASSLGEVPGDTQY
11 | TRBV7-2 | ASSFSSTDTQY
12 | TRBV6-6 | ASSPDRDAQPQH
10 | TRBV7-3 | ASSSQGDEQF
9 | TRBV5-1 | ATTGGETQY
11 | TRBV7-2 | ASRVIGGETQY
15 | TRBV7-6 | ASSPTGTFPGANVLT
9 | TRBV6-5 | ASMAGNEQY
11 | TRBV7-6 | ASSSEPGGELF
15 | TRBV9 | ASSPGAGSPYQETQY
9 | TRBV20-1 | SAPLGDTQY
13 | TRBV7-6 | ASSLALGGLNEQF
12 | TRBV15 | ATSSGQPLDEQY
13 | TRBV5-8 | ASSWWTGKDEKLF
11 | TRBV29-1 | NVTSGRTDTQY
13 | TRBV11-2 | ASSPSLGGGNEQY
14 | TRBV7-9 | ASSFGQGATNEKLF